The clone carrying this TCR beta chain was recorded a few times. The target antigen is unknown. Unique-molecular-identifier-tagged TCR beta cDNA libraries were used. Researchers reported a few hundred thousand cDNA molecules coming from about 0.98 to 11 million T cells. TCRdb called the PCR reads again in MiXCR, with one record for every CDR3 protein. The repertoire holds 700,000 to 900,000 distinct CDR3 sequences, with roughly 50% as singletons. V was clipped by 2 bases and J by 13 bases, with 11 bases between them. The CDR3 totals 12 residues. The germline CDR1 and CDR2 sequences are MNHNS and SASEGT. The data are from a study of post-analysis software for immune sequencing data. Study-level results: TRBV segments more frequent in patients than in controls numbered about five and included TRBV5-6, TRBV5-1 and TRBV20-1. Diversity measured as normalized Chao1 was significantly lower in multiple sclerosis patients than in controls. Strong co-clustering by F measure was evident for samples that had been prepared in the same batch.

Input material: blood. The sequence came from a girl between 5 and 17 years old with multiple sclerosis. The chain combines TRBV6-1 with TRBJ2-2; D remains ambiguous. The DNA for the CDR3 is TGTGCCAGCAGTGAAAGGCAGTCCAGGCTGTTTTTT. This translates into CASSERQSRLFF.